This entry describes one T cell receptor (beta chain). TCRdb called the 5' RACE reads again in MiXCR, with one record for every CDR3 protein. The table lists more than 450,000 distinct CDR3 sequences, about a sixth of them singletons. This specimen belongs to a study of T-cell memory formation after mild COVID-19. The germline V gene has CDR1 SGHNT and CDR2 YENEEA. CDR3 length: 15 residues. After removal of 6 bases from V and 3 bases from J, the junction contained 5 bases not matched to a gene. The TCR comes from an adult woman who had mild COVID-19 (a few samples of this study predate the infection). Cell type and time point are not known. V usage is TRBV11-3 and J usage is TRBJ2-1, with 10 bases that match TRBD2. Sequenced material: PBMCs or a T cell subset sorted from them (not recorded which). DNA for the CDR3: TGTGCCAGCAGTCTAGCGGGAGAGGTCTACAATGAGCAGTTCTTC. The encoded protein is CASSLAGEVYNEQFF.